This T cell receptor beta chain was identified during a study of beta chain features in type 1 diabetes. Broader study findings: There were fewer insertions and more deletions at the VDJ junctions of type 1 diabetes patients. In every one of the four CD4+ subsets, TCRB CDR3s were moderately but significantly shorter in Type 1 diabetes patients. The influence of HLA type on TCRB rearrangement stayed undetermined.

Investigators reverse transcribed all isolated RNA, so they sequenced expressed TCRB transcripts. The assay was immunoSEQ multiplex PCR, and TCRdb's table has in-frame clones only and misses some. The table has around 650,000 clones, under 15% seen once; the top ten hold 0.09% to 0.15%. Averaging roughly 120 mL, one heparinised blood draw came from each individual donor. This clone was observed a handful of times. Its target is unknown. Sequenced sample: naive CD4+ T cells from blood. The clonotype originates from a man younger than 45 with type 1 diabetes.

CDR3 in amino acids: CAISEERNTIYF. CDR3 DNA: TGTGCCATCAGTGAAGAGAGAAACACCATATATTTT. The chain uses TRBV10-3 and TRBJ1-3; D is ambiguous. V lost 3 bases and J lost 5, with 5 bases in between. Looked up from germline, CDR1 is ENHRY and CDR2 is SYGVKD. The CDR3 extends over 12 amino acids.